Shown below are 13 T cell receptor beta chains from a single sample sequenced in a study of blood T cell repertoires in COVID-19. TCRdb's copy holds only in-frame clones and misses some; the assay was immunoSEQ multiplex PCR. The table lists around 260,000 clones, roughly 90% of them singletons. Sample: peripheral blood. These receptors were obtained from a young woman with active or convalescent COVID-19.

The chain links TRBV11-2 to TRBJ2-7; D gene unclear. This CDR3 region has 13 residues. The V gene's germline CDR1 is SGHAT and CDR2 FQNNGV. The V end lost 3 bases, the J end lost 0 bases, and 6 bases lay between the germline ends. CDR3 DNA sequence: TGTGCCAGCAGCTTCCCCATCTCCTACGAGCAGTACTTC. Amino acid sequence: CASSFPISYEQYF.

The chain carries TRBV24-1 and TRBJ2-2; TRBD1 might be the D (6 bases). V dropped 10 bases and J dropped 0 bases, with 11 bases sitting between them. CDR3 length: 14 residues. Germline lookup yields CDR1 KGHDR and CDR2 SFDVKD. CDR3 sequence (DNA): TGTGCCACATCGGGACAAACGAACACCGGGGAGCTGTTTTTT. Translating it yields CATSGQTNTGELFF.

This chain links TRBV5-1 with TRBJ2-2; D unclear. The CDR3 is made up of 13 amino acids. Germline-derived CDR1 and CDR2 are SGHRS and YFSETQ. V lost 0 bases to trimming and J lost 6 bases, with 6 bases between them. The CDR3 loop reads CASSLGAAGELFF. The CDR3 nucleotides read TGCGCCAGCAGCTTGGGGGCAGCCGGGGAGCTGTTTTTT.

The chain has TRBV4-3 and TRBJ2-5, with D possibly TRBD2 on 5 matching bases. The CDR3 runs 15 residues. V shed 3 bases and J shed 1 base, with 12 bases lying between them. The V gene's germline CDR1 is LGHNA and CDR2 YSLEER. The CDR3 nucleotides are TGCGCCAGCAGCCATACGACCCGGGGCCAAGAGACCCAGTACTTC. Its protein is CASSHTTRGQETQYF.

The chain carries TRBV7-8 and TRBJ2-7; TRBD1 agrees at 11 bases. J lost 2 bases, V lost 5 bases, and 5 bases had no gene match. CDR3 length: 15 amino acids. The germline CDR1 and CDR2 sequences are SGHVS and FQNEAQ. CDR3 nucleotides: TGTGCCAGCAGCCCACGGACAGGGGGCCCCTACGAGCAGTACTTC. Its protein product is CASSPRTGGPYEQYF.

The genes are TRBV6-6 and TRBJ1-1; tentative D call: TRBD1 (5 bases). The CDR3 totals 13 residues. Trimming removed 6 bases from V and 1 base from J, with 9 bases in between. CDR1 and CDR2 (germline): MNHNY, SVGAGI (reference sequence). CDR3 sequence reads: CASSAGQNTEAFF. For the CDR3, the DNA is TGTGCCAGCAGCGCTGGACAGAACACTGAAGCTTTCTTT.

The V gene is TRBV29-1, the J gene TRBJ1-1; the match to TRBD1 covers 8 bases. V lost 7 bases, J lost 12 bases, and 10 bases stayed unmatched. This CDR3 has 11 amino acids. The germline gives CDR1 SQVTM, CDR2 ANQGSEA. The CDR3, as DNA: TGCAGCGCCCTACAGGGGGGCGAGACTTTCTTT. This sequence encodes CSALQGGETFF.

The chain carries TRBV30 and TRBJ1-6; D gene ambiguous. Trimming took 3 bases from V and 8 from J, leaving 11 bases between them. Germline CDR1 and CDR2: GTSNPN and SVGIG (reference sequence). The CDR3 length is 13 residues. The CDR3 here is CAWRSAGDSPLHF. The CDR3 nucleotides are TGTGCCTGGAGGTCTGCGGGCGATTCACCCCTCCACTTT.

The rearrangement joins TRBV19 to TRBJ2-1; 9 nucleotides line up with TRBD1. CDR1 and CDR2 from the germline V gene are LNHDA and SQIVND (reference sequence). The CDR3 consists of 15 residues. V shed 1 base, J shed 5 bases, and the junction held 3 bases outside the gene matches. CDR3 coding DNA: TGTGCCAGTAGTATAGTCGGACAGGGGAACAATGAGCAGTTCTTC. It yields the protein CASSIVGQGNNEQFF.

The chain uses TRBV28 and TRBJ2-2, with TRBD1 as a possible D gene (5 bases). This CDR3 spans 14 amino acids. Trimming removed 6 bases from V and 7 bases from J, with 15 bases in between. Germline V gene data show CDR1 as MDHEN and CDR2 as SYDVKM. CDR3 nucleotide sequence: TGTGCCAGCAGAGGGCAGGGTTCGAGCGGGGAGCTGTTTTTT. Residues: CASRGQGSSGELFF.

The V gene is TRBV27, the J gene TRBJ2-1, with 9 bases matching TRBD1. CDR3 size: 13 residues. The junction had 8 bases not matched to a gene; V was cut back by 10 bases and J by 7 bases. Germline CDR1 reads MNHEY; CDR2 reads SMNVEV (reference sequence). The CDR3: CATGTGPRNEQFF. The CDR3 DNA sequence: TGTGCCACCGGGACAGGGCCGAGGAATGAGCAGTTCTTC.

V gene TRBV11-3 combines with J gene TRBJ2-7; TRBD1 agrees at 7 bases. V shed 5 bases and J 5 bases; nucleotides not matched to a gene: 3. The CDR3 covers 12 residues. Per the germline V gene, CDR1 is SGHNT and CDR2 is YENEEA. DNA of the CDR3: TGTGCCAGCAGCCACAGGGGCAACGAGCAGTACTTC. This translates into CASSHRGNEQYF.

This clone appeared a single time. The chain carries TRBV7-9 and TRBJ2-5; 9 nucleotides align to TRBD2. J gave up 4 bases and V 2 bases, and 5 bases lay outside the gene matches. From germline, CDR1 is SEHNR and CDR2 FQNEAQ (reference sequence). The length of the CDR3 is 15 residues. The CDR3 here is CASSLTERGVETQYF. CDR3 nucleotide sequence: TGTGCCAGCAGCTTAACTGAGCGGGGGGTAGAGACCCAGTACTTC.